This T cell receptor (beta chain) was profiled in a study of cytomegalovirus exposure and HLA in healthy donors. Overall study results and limits: Among donors in an Asian-associated ancestry cluster, a later analysis reportedly found fewer N-insertions than the roughly 700-donor mean.

A multiplex PCR was run with 60 Vbeta primers and 13 Jbeta primers. Only in-frame clones appear in the TCRdb table, and some are missing; sequencing was by immunoSEQ multiplex PCR. The sample lists around 90,000 clones; about four fifths were seen once. A remark on this clone: Antigen: not known.

This TCR came from a human donor in good health. Sequencing input: PBMCs.

CDR3 DNA sequence: TGTGCCAGCAGTTCGACAGGAGAGTACGAGCAGTACTTC. The encoded protein is CASSSTGEYEQYF. The chain has TRBV6-5 and TRBJ2-7, with a tentative D call TRBD1 (6 bases). The germline V and J ends were trimmed by 4 bases and 4 bases, with 11 bases remaining between them. The CDR3 contains 13 residues. Germline V gene data show CDR1 as MNHEY and CDR2 as SVGAGI.